This T cell receptor (beta chain) was found in a study of Graves' ophthalmopathy and Graves' hyperthyroidism. Study results and caveats: With just under 71% sensitivity and about 74% specificity, the model predicted ophthalmopathy progression.

The study amplified TCR beta CDR3 regions using RNA transcripts. Investigators did first-round RT-PCR with HTBI primers, then second-round multiplex PCR. TCRdb redid the calling of the multiplex PCR reads with MiXCR, one entry per CDR3 protein. The sample has roughly 170,000 distinct CDR3 sequences; 39% are singletons. With regard to this clonotype: What it binds is not known.

V was trimmed by 7 bases and J by 0 bases, leaving 12 bases between them. There are 15 residues in the CDR3. Per the germline V gene, CDR1 is MNHEY and CDR2 is SMNVEV (reference sequence). A duration under 3 months, NOSPECS ≥4, CAS ≥3 and moderate-to-severe activity characterized the donors with ophthalmopathy. Each diagnosis was determined on the basis of clinical symptoms, serum thyroxine, TRAb, thyroid ultrasound and orbital computed tomography. The chain carries TRBV27 and TRBJ2-2; D possibly corresponds to TRBD1 (6 bases). The source is a man younger than 45 with Graves' ophthalmopathy. Input material: peripheral blood. CDR3 in amino acids: CASKRQETNTGELFF. CDR3 sequence (DNA): TGTGCCAGCAAAAGACAGGAGACGAACACCGGGGAGCTGTTTTTT.